This entry features one T cell receptor (beta chain) sequence. The target antigen is unknown. This entry comes from a study of cytomegalovirus exposure and HLA in healthy donors. Study-level findings and limits: Earlier findings revealed that most TCR beta V segments proved productive either about 90% or about 30% of the time. Several of the most significant clusters appeared linked to common viral pathogens, based on a later analysis. HLA alleles showed associations with about 15,000 TCR beta sequences in a later analysis, at a 0.05 false discovery rate.

Germline CDR1 reads LNHNV; CDR2 reads YYDKDF (reference sequence). The CDR3 contains 16 residues. Between the trimmed V and J ends, which lost 1 base and 2 bases, there was a span of 11 bases. A multiplex PCR was run with 60 Vbeta primers and 13 Jbeta primers. Using immunoSEQ multiplex PCR, the repertoire was profiled, and TCRdb retains in-frame clones only, with some absent. This table has 190,000 or so clones, 80% to 85% appearing once. The source is a man aged 50-59 years in good health and CMV-seronegative. The V call is TRBV15, the J call TRBJ2-2, with D possibly matching TRBD2 (5 bases). The sequencing input was PBMCs. CDR3 region: CATSRGGSSNTGELFF. CDR3 DNA sequence: TGTGCCACCAGCAGAGGTGGGAGTAGCAACACCGGGGAGCTGTTTTTT.